These 12 T cell receptor beta chains originate from one sample sequenced in a study of naive and memory T cell subsets. Four PCR rounds used nested alpha and beta constant region primers plus the SP2 primer. TCRdb re-analysed the 5' RACE reads in MiXCR, keeping a single row per CDR3 protein. The repertoire includes 30,000 or so distinct CDR3 sequences, over 15% of them detected once, and 2.6% sits in the top ten. The library had UMIs added by 3' ligation of an oligonucleotide to TCR cDNA. The receptors shown here come from a female donor in good health.

The chain has TRBV12-3 or TRBV12-4 and TRBJ1-6; D gene unclear. Trimming removed 5 bases at V and 6 bases at J, with 14 bases between. The CDR3 contains 15 residues. CDR3 loop: CASSPSLGGNSPLHF. The CDR3 nucleotides are TGTGCCAGCAGTCCTAGTCTGGGAGGTAATTCACCCCTCCACTTT.

This clonotype was recorded at least ten times. The chain is built from TRBV29-1 and TRBJ2-5, with D perhaps being TRBD1 or TRBD2 (5 bases each). Trimming left V 5 bases short and J 8 bases short, with 15 bases between. Germline CDR1 reads SQVTM; CDR2 reads ANQGSEA. CDR3 length: 12 amino acids. CDR3 protein: CSVWDGGDTQYF. The CDR3 nucleotides read TGCAGCGTTTGGGACGGAGGAGATACCCAGTACTTC.

J is TRBJ1-1 and V is TRBV10-2; 9 bases fit TRBD1. Germline CDR1 reads WSHSY; CDR2 reads SAAADI. The CDR3 spans 15 residues. V shed 6 bases, J shed 4 bases, and the junction held 9 bases outside the gene matches. This chain's CDR3 is CASRPTGGAGTEAFF. DNA of the CDR3: TGCGCCAGCAGACCGACAGGGGGTGCGGGCACTGAAGCTTTCTTT.

The rearrangement joins TRBV6-1 to TRBJ2-3; TRBD1 matches 7 bases. This CDR3 contains 15 residues. Germline V gene sequence: CDR1 MNHNS, CDR2 SASEGT. J was trimmed by 1 base and V by 3 bases; bases with no gene match: 4. CDR3 nucleotide sequence: TGTGCCAGCAGTGATATCGGACAGGGCACAGATACGCAGTATTTT. This codes for CASSDIGQGTDTQYF.

This clonotype has only one observation. The genes are TRBV12-3 or TRBV12-4 and TRBJ2-7, with 8 positions matching TRBD1. There are 14 residues in the CDR3. The ends lost 5 bases at V and 2 bases at J; junction bases unmatched: 5. The chain's CDR3 is CASSDGQGAYEQYF. The CDR3 region has the DNA TGTGCCAGCAGTGATGGACAGGGCGCCTACGAGCAGTACTTC.

This clonotype appeared many times. The chain has TRBV7-2 and TRBJ2-7; perhaps TRBD2 as D (5 bases). The CDR3 is 15 residues long. Germline V lookup: CDR1 SGHTA, CDR2 FQGNSA. V dropped 6 bases and J dropped 2 bases, with 17 bases sitting between them. The CDR3 bases are TGTGCCAGCAGTTCACGATCGGGATACCCCTACGAGCAGTACTTC. It yields the protein CASSSRSGYPYEQYF.

The genes are TRBV7-2 and TRBJ2-5; unclear D gene. V was pared by 6 bases and J by 5 bases, with 7 bases between. CDR3 length: 11 amino acids. Germline V lookup: CDR1 SGHTA, CDR2 FQGNSA. CDR3 sequence (DNA): TGTGCCAGCAGGAAGCAGGAGACCCAGTACTTC. It encodes CASRKQETQYF.

The chain carries TRBV12-5 and TRBJ2-7; 7 positions agree with TRBD1. V shed 8 bases, J shed 6 bases, and the junction held 7 bases outside the gene matches. CDR1 LGHNT and CDR2 FRNRAP come from the germline V gene. The CDR3 covers 12 residues. The CDR3 loop is CASRSGTVEQYF. The CDR3 coding sequence is TGTGCTAGTAGATCCGGGACAGTCGAGCAGTACTTC.

This chain joins TRBV12-3 or TRBV12-4 and TRBJ2-5; 13 bases align to TRBD2. The CDR3 is 16 amino acids. The V segment lost 4 bases and the J segment 3 bases; nucleotides outside the gene matches: 5. CDR3 DNA: TGTGCCAGCAGTTCCAGAGGGACTAGCGGGGAAGAGACCCAGTACTTC. This codes for CASSSRGTSGEETQYF.

This clonotype appeared many times. The V gene is TRBV29-1, the J gene TRBJ1-1; no reliable D call. The germline CDR1 and CDR2 sequences are SQVTM and ANQGSEA. The CDR3 consists of 12 residues. V was pared by 8 bases and J by 0 bases, with 10 bases between. The CDR3 region is CSSGRVNTEAFF. In DNA, the CDR3 is TGCAGCTCTGGACGGGTGAACACTGAAGCTTTCTTT.

This clonotype was seen ten or more times. V usage is TRBV11-2 and J usage is TRBJ2-3; D gene uncertain. The CDR3 is made up of 16 amino acids. V lost 0 bases and J 0 bases, leaving 10 bases between the germline ends. The germline V gene encodes CDR1 SGHAT and CDR2 FQNNGV. The CDR3 DNA sequence: TGTGCCAGCAGCTTAGATTCTAAGACTAGCACAGATACGCAGTATTTT. It specifies CASSLDSKTSTDTQYF.

The chain recombines TRBV6-6 with TRBJ1-1, with D unresolved. Germline assignment: CDR1 MNHNY and CDR2 SVGAGI (reference sequence). This CDR3 has 13 residues. Between the trimmed V and J ends, which lost 5 bases and 1 base, there was a span of 8 bases. The CDR3 loop reads CASSPTANTEAFF. CDR3 nucleotide sequence: TGTGCCAGCAGTCCTACAGCGAACACTGAAGCTTTCTTT.